This T cell receptor beta chain was sequenced during a study of regulatory T cells in long-lasting Graves disease. Study findings and constraints: Among persistent patients, a larger number of public clonotypes were shared (about 2,800) than among newly diagnosed patients (roughly 970).

The CDR3 contains 13 residues. V dropped 4 bases and J dropped 2; count of bases not matched to a gene: 1. Germline V CDR1 and CDR2: DFQATT, SNEGSKA (reference sequence). HTBI primers from iRepertoire and Arm-PCR of CDR3 regions yielded the TCR beta libraries. TCRdb reanalysed the multiplex PCR reads using MiXCR and keeps one entry per CDR3 protein. The sample lists roughly 470,000 distinct CDR3 sequences; less than 25% were seen once. Time point in this sample: persistent/refractory GD, antithyroid drugs over 5 years with positive TRAb. The TCR library was prepared using RNA isolated from PBMCs. American Thyroid Association guidelines defined how Graves' disease was diagnosed. This clonotype has just a few counts. The antigen remains undetermined.

The chain couples TRBV20-1 to TRBJ1-5; TRBD1 matches at 8 bases. Material: peripheral blood mononuclear cells (PBMCs), obtained when the disease was refractory, from a patient treated with antithyroid drugs. The TCR was taken from a female donor with Graves disease. The CDR3 loop reads CSAKTGGNQPQHF. CDR3 coding DNA: TGCAGTGCTAAGACAGGGGGCAATCAGCCCCAGCATTTT.